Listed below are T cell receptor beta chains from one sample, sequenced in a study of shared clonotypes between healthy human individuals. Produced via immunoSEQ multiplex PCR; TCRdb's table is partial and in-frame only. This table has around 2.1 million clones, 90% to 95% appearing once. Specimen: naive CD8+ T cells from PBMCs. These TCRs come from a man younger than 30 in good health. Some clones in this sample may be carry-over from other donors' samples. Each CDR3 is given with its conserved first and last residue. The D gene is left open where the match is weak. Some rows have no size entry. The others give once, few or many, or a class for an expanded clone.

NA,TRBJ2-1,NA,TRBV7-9,CASRGRQGPGDEQFF,TGTGCCAGCAGGGGGAGGCAGGGGCCCGGCGATGAGCAGTTCTTC
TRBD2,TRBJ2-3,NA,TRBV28,CASSFPILGTSGSNGDTQYF,TGTGCCAGCAGTTTTCCTATCCTCGGGACTAGCGGGAGTAACGGGGATACGCAGTATTTT
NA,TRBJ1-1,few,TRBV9,CASSAQGGVNTEAFF,TGTGCCAGCAGCGCACAGGGAGGAGTGAACACTGAAGCTTTCTTT
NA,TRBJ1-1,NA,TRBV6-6,CASSLDRNTEAFF,TGTGCCAGCAGCCTGGACAGGAACACTGAAGCTTTCTTT
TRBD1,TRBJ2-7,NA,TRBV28,CASSRVRTGGFVRSHEQYF,TGTGCCAGCAGTAGAGTGAGAACAGGGGGCTTTGTACGGAGCCACGAGCAGTACTTC
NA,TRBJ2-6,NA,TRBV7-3,CASSPREAGANVLTF,TGTGCCAGCAGCCCCCGCGAGGCTGGGGCCAACGTCCTGACTTTC
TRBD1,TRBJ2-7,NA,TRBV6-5,CASSYGIAGGEQYF,TGTGCCAGCAGTTACGGTATTGCAGGGGGCGAGCAGTACTTC
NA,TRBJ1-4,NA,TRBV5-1,CASSLAGPRANEKLFF,TGCGCCAGCAGCTTGGCCGGGCCGCGGGCTAATGAAAAACTGTTTTTT
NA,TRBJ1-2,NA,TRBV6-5,CASSYSTGSVDYGYTF,TGTGCCAGCAGTTACTCTACGGGTAGTGTAGACTATGGCTACACCTTC
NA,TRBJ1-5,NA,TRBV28,CASSSAWVKSNQPQHF,TGTGCCAGCAGTTCCGCTTGGGTGAAGAGCAATCAGCCCCAGCATTTT